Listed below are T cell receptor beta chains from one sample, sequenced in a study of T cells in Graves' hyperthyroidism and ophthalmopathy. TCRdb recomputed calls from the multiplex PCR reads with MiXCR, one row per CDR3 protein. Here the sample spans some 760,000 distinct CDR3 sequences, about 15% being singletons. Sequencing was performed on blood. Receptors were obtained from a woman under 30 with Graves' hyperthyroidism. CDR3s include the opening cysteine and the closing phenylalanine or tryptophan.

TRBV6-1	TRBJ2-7	CASRGGIAIYEQYF
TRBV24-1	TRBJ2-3	CATSDLHVDTQYF
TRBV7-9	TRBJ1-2	CASSLRPPGYGYTF
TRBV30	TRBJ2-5	CAWSVGLETQYF
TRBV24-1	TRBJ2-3	CATSDWTSGKSDTQYF
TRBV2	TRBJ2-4	CASRAMRRAGLNNIQYF
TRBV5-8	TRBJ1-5	CASSLTGVGLPQHF
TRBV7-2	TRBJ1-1	CASSLSSSGQTEAFF
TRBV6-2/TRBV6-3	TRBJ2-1	CASSSLAGKGNEQFF
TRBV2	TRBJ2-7	CASSVGNEQYF
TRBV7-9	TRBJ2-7	CASSPLGLPPYEQYF
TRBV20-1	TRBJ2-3	CSARGLLATPHHSTDTQYF
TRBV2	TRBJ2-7	CASSAGTGAYEQYF
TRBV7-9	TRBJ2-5	CASSGQTGTATQYF
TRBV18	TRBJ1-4	CASSPGQGEKLFF
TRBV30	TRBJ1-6	CAWSVSGNSPLHF
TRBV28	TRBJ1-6	CASSLPGGEVPLHF
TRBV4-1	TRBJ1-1	CASSQGVTQAEAFF
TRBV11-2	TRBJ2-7	CASSHTGTAYEQYF
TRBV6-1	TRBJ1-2	CASSDPGTGEWGASGYTF
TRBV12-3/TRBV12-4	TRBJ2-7	CASSLAQASYEQYF
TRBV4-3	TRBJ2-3	CASSQGDNFALDTQYF
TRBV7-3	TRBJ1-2	CASSLNGDPYYGYTF
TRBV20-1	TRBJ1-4	CSARDFGGANERLFF
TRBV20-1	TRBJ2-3	CSAIWASGPYTLTDTQYF
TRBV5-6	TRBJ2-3	CASSLGPDRFSTDTQYF
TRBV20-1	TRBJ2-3	CSAVLAGLSQSTDTQYF
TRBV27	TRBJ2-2	CASSLSRPGELFF
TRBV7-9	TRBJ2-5	CASSLGGSKTQYF
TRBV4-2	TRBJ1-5	CASSQVVTYSNQPQHF
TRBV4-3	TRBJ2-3	CASSQGRLAGVIDTQYF
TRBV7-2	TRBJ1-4	CASSSTTGWDEKLFF
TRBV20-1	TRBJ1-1	CSAKPRQGTNTEAFF
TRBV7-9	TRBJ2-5	CASSLDRVGTQYF
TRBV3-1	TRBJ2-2	CASSQEYIGELFF
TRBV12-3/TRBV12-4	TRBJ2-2	CASSLWAGGGRGELFF
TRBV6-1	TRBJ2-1	CASSEDRGQYNEQFF
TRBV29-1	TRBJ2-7	CSVVARLSPRGRYF
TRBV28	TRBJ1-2	CASSSMDRPKTF
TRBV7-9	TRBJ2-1	CASSPRGVARNEQFF
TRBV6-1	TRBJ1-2	CASSDRWDGYTF
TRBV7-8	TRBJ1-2	CASLPGRVAGTGLKNYGYTF
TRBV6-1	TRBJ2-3	CASSLRRRGDTQYF
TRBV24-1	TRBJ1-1	CATSEPGTNSYTEAFF
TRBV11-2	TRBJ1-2	CASSSPRSPNYGYTF
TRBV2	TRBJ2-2	CASSPRRSNANTGELFF
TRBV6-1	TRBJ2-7	CASSGRGGSGTYEQYF
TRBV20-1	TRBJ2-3	CSARDIGTGRIPDTQYF